This record concerns one TCR beta chain sequence. What it binds is not known. This sample was taken from a study of high-grade serous ovarian cancer treatment subgroups. The CDR3 runs to 15 residues. Trimming took off 3 bases at V and 3 bases at J, with 15 bases between the two ends. Germline V lookup: CDR1 SGHDN, CDR2 FVKESK. Sequencing was performed with immunoSEQ multiplex PCR; in TCRdb, only in-frame clones are kept and a portion is missing. The sample lists about 3,600 clones; about 68% were seen once. Whole-study findings and limits: Same-patient tumor repertoires overlapped at about 0.11 to 0.8; different patients barely overlapped.

Tumor samples were obtained before definitive surgery or chemotherapy. The chain employs TRBV14 and TRBJ2-7, with TRBD1 as a possible D gene (5 bases). Sequencing input: tumor tissue. The receptor was derived from a human donor with high-grade serous ovarian cancer. The CDR3 loop reads CASSQIGGASYEQYF. As DNA, the CDR3 is TGTGCCAGCAGCCAGATCGGTGGGGCCAGCTACGAGCAGTACTTC.